Sequencing of this T cell receptor (beta chain) was carried out in a study of T cell responses to AZD1222 COVID-19 vaccine. Study-level results: Donors were mostly white British, more females; clonal diversity possibly underestimated. Nearly half of the spike-specific TCRs reportedly recognize variant regions that carry no mutations. Researchers report vaccine-associated CD4 TCRs spanning spike, with dominance at 160-218 and 743-854.

In the case of this clone: Its antigen is as yet unknown.

The germline V gene has CDR1 KGHSH and CDR2 LQKENI. Trimming at V came to 2 bases and at J to 3 bases, leaving 9 bases not matched to a gene. The CDR3 has 17 amino acids. Here immunoSEQ multiplex PCR was the method, and the copy in TCRdb shows in-frame clones only, minus some. This sample has just over 150,000 clones, with about 87% found just once. Second-dose intervals near 4 or 12 weeks were combined. This sequence originates from an adult who received the AZD1222 COVID-19 vaccine. The gene calls are TRBV18 and TRBJ1-2; 10 bases match TRBD1. This material consisted of peripheral blood, taken 28 days after the second AZD1222 dose. Written as DNA, the CDR3 is TGTGCCAGCTCACCATATTATCGTGGGACAGGGGACTATGGCTACACCTTC. Translating it yields CASSPYYRGTGDYGYTF.